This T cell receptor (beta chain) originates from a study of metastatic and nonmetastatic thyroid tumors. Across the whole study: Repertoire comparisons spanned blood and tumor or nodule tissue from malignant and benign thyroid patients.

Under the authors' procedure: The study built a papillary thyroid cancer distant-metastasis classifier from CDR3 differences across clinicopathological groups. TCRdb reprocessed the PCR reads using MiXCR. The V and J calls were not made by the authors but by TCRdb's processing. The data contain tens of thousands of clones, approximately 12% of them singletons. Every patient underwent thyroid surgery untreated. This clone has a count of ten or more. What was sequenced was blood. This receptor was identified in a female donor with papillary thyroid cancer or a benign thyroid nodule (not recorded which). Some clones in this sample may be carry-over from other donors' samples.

The CDR3 DNA sequence: TGTGCCAGCAGTCCGACTAGCGGGAAGCTTTACAATGAGCAGTTCTTC. Protein product: CASSPTSGKLYNEQFF. The rearrangement uses TRBV27 and TRBJ2-1; 11 nucleotides align to TRBD2. Germline V gives CDR1 MNHEY, CDR2 SMNVEV (reference sequence). This CDR3 is 16 amino acids long. The J segment lost 4 bases and the V segment lost 5 bases, leaving 7 bases of the junction unmatched.